Sequencing of this T cell receptor beta chain was carried out in a study of T cell changes during pregnancy in multiple sclerosis. There are 16 residues in the CDR3. The germline V gene encodes CDR1 GTSNPN and CDR2 SVGIG (reference sequence). Trimming removed 2 bases at V and 0 bases at J, with 16 bases between. Sequencing used immunoSEQ multiplex PCR; TCRdb keeps in-frame clones, though not all of them. This sample has over 50,000 clones, with around nine tenths found just once. This clonotype originated in a human donor whose cells served as feeder cells for cultures in a pregnancy study. The sample was peripheral blood from another person, used as feeder cells. The genes are TRBV30 and TRBJ1-1; the D gene is possibly TRBD1 (5 bases). The CDR3 loop is CAWSPPGRTMNTEAFF. As DNA, the CDR3 is TGTGCCTGGAGTCCTCCAGGGCGGACTATGAACACTGAAGCTTTCTTT.